This TCR beta chain was profiled in a study of T cell responses to AZD1222 COVID-19 vaccine. With respect to this clone: Antigen specificity is unknown.

Whole-study findings and limits: The number of AZD1222 recipients seropositive at baseline was only five or six.

The CDR3 sequence is 15 residues long. Germline values: CDR1 LGHNA, CDR2 YSLEER. V shed 3 bases and J shed 0 bases, with 11 bases lying between them. Only in-frame clones appear in the TCRdb table, and some are missing; sequencing was by immunoSEQ multiplex PCR. The sample shows under 150,000 clones, over 85% of them seen only once. Sequencing was performed on peripheral blood, taken 28 days after the second AZD1222 dose. The receptor was derived from an adult who received the AZD1222 COVID-19 vaccine. V and J are TRBV4-3 and TRBJ1-2; the D is unclear. The CDR3 bases are TGCGCCAGCAGCCACAATGGGATCTCTAACTATGGCTACACCTTC. Encoded protein: CASSHNGISNYGYTF.